A selection of T cell receptor beta chains follows, all from one sample in a study of T cell responses to AZD1222 COVID-19 vaccine. Profiling relied on immunoSEQ multiplex PCR, and the TCRdb table lists in-frame clones only, not all of them. The sample shows under 95,000 clones, around 90% of them seen only once. The source material was peripheral blood, sampled on day 0 of AZD1222 vaccination. The receptor set was obtained from an adult in good health. Both conserved end residues are part of each CDR3. The D gene is left open where the match is weak. Expanded clones are given a class, and other clones once, few, many or no size at all.

>TRBJ1-1|TRBV6-5|.|.
TGTGCCAGCAGTTACTCACAAGGCACTGAAGCTTTCTTT
CASSYSQGTEAFF
>TRBJ1-5|TRBV3-1/TRBV3-2|.|.
TGTGCCAGCAGCCAAGAGACCCAGGGGTTTCATCAGCCCCAGCATTTT
CASSQETQGFHQPQHF
>TRBJ2-7|TRBV10-3|.|.
TGTGCCATCAGTGGAACAATGGGACGGGTCTCCTACGAGCAGTACTTC
CAISGTMGRVSYEQYF
>TRBJ1-2|TRBV7-2|.|.
TGTGCCAGCAGCTTAAACCCCCTTAACTATGGCTACACCTTC
CASSLNPLNYGYTF
>TRBJ2-4|TRBV19|.|TRBD2
TGTGCCAGTAGTGGGGCGGGGGGCGTCAAAAACATTCAGTACTTC
CASSGAGGVKNIQYF
>TRBJ1-6|TRBV7-9|.|.
TGTGCCAGCAGCGTGGGGGGGGCTAATAATTCACCCCTCCACTTT
CASSVGGANNSPLHF
>TRBJ2-5|TRBV19|.|.
TGTGCCAGTAGTATCCCAACCCCAGGGGCTCAGGGGGAGACCCAGTACTTC
CASSIPTPGAQGETQYF
>TRBJ2-7|TRBV12-3/TRBV12-4|.|.
TGTGCCAGCAGCCACCAGTCCTACGAGCAGTACTTC
CASSHQSYEQYF
>TRBJ2-7|TRBV5-4|.|.
TGTGCCAGCAGCCCAATGGGAGCCTACGAGCAGTACTTC
CASSPMGAYEQYF
>TRBJ2-7|TRBV3-1/TRBV3-2|few|.
TGTGCCAGCAGCCAAGGATCGTTTGGACAAGGTGAGGTAGGGGGATTTTACGAGCAGTACTTC
CASSQGSFGQGEVGGFYEQYF
>TRBJ2-7|TRBV28|.|.
TGTGCCAGCACCAACAACGGGAATCCGGGGAAGGAGCAGTACTTC
CASTNNGNPGKEQYF
>TRBJ1-6|TRBV5-1|.|.
TGCGCCAGCAGCTTGGTCGGGCGGAGCTCCTATAATTCACCCCTCCACTTT
CASSLVGRSSYNSPLHF
>TRBJ1-3|TRBV3-1/TRBV3-2|.|.
TGTGCCAGCAGTAAGGGACGCGCCACCGGAAACACCATATATTTT
CASSKGRATGNTIYF
>TRBJ2-7|TRBV3-1/TRBV3-2|once|.
TGTGCCAGCAGCCAAGGGTACGAGCAGTACTTC
CASSQGYEQYF
>TRBJ1-6|TRBV9|once|TRBD1
TGTGCCAGCAGCGGTACAGGGGGTCTAAGTTCACCCCTCCACTTT
CASSGTGGLSSPLHF
>TRBJ1-5|TRBV7-2|once|.
TGTGCCAGCAGCCCGGCGTTGGCCAATCAGCCCCAGCATTTT
CASSPALANQPQHF
>TRBJ1-3|TRBV5-1|.|.
TGCGCCAGCAGCTTGGACAGGTCATACGGAAACACCATATATTTT
CASSLDRSYGNTIYF
>TRBJ1-6|TRBV4-1|.|TRBD1
TGCGCCAGCAGCCAAGCCCAGACAGGGGGTGGCAATTCACCCCTCCACTTT
CASSQAQTGGGNSPLHF
>TRBJ1-5|TRBV3-1/TRBV3-2|.|.
TGTGCCAGCAGCCAAGATTTCAGCGCCAATCAGCCCCAGCATTTT
CASSQDFSANQPQHF
>TRBJ2-1|TRBV4-1|.|.
TGCGCCAGCAGCCAAGCTTCACGGAAAAACTACAATGAGCAGTTCTTC
CASSQASRKNYNEQFF
>TRBJ2-1|TRBV5-1|once|TRBD2
TGCGCCAGCAGTTCCTCTAGCGGGGGGACCAATGAGCAGTTCTTC
CASSSSSGGTNEQFF
>TRBJ1-5|TRBV27|.|.
TGTGCCAGCAGTTTAGGTACAGGGACGGGTCAGCCCCAGCATTTT
CASSLGTGTGQPQHF
>TRBJ2-2|TRBV7-9|.|.
TGTGCCAGCAGACCCAGCGACACGAACACCGGGGAGCTGTTTTTT
CASRPSDTNTGELFF
>TRBJ1-5|TRBV7-2|.|.
TGTGCCAGCAGCTTAGCGGGGGGACGGAGCAATCAGCCCCAGCATTTT
CASSLAGGRSNQPQHF
>TRBJ1-2|TRBV4-2|.|.
TGTGCCAGCAGCCAAGGAGCGGGGCCCCACTATGGCTACACCTTC
CASSQGAGPHYGYTF
>TRBJ1-1|TRBV11-2|.|.
TGTGCCAGCAGCCGAGGGGTGGATTTGAACACTGAAGCTTTCTTT
CASSRGVDLNTEAFF
>TRBJ2-3|TRBV11-2|.|TRBD2
TGTGCCAGCAGCGCGACTAGCGGGGGCGCAGATACGCAGTATTTT
CASSATSGGADTQYF
>TRBJ2-5|TRBV6-2/TRBV6-3|once|TRBD1
TGTGCCAGCAGCCGACAGGGGAGGGAGACCCAGTACTTC
CASSRQGRETQYF
>TRBJ1-1|TRBV5-1|.|.
TGCGCCAGCAGCCACCGGGGGGGCATGGGTGTAGAATCTGAAGCTTTCTTT
CASSHRGGMGVESEAFF
>TRBJ1-1|TRBV7-2|.|.
TGTGCCAGCAGAGGAAAGGGAGGGCGGAACACTGAAGCTTTCTTT
CASRGKGGRNTEAFF
>TRBJ1-1|TRBV7-3|.|.
TGTGCCAGCAGCTTAAGTTCTATGAACACTGAAGCTTTCTTT
CASSLSSMNTEAFF
>TRBJ2-5|TRBV27|.|TRBD2
TGTGCCAGCAGCTCCCTCAGCGGGGGGGCAGAGACCCAGTACTTC
CASSSLSGGAETQYF
>TRBJ1-1|TRBV5-6|once|TRBD1
TGTGCCAGCAGCTGGCGACAGGGTGGGACTGAAGCTTTCTTT
CASSWRQGGTEAFF
>TRBJ2-3|TRBV10-3|.|TRBD2
TGTGCCATCAGTGGCAGCGGGGGGCACACAGATACGCAGTATTTT
CAISGSGGHTDTQYF
>TRBJ2-3|TRBV7-3|.|.
TGTGCCAGCAGCTTAGGGGCAGGGGCAAACACAGATACGCAGTATTTT
CASSLGAGANTDTQYF
>TRBJ2-2|TRBV27|.|TRBD1
TGTGCCAGCAGTTTACAGGGGGCATACACCGGGGAGCTGTTTTTT
CASSLQGAYTGELFF
>TRBJ2-6|TRBV28|.|.
TGTGCCCACGGGGCAGGGACCTTGGGGGGGGCCAACGTCCTGACTTTC
CAHGAGTLGGANVLTF
>TRBJ2-2|TRBV5-6|.|.
TGTGCCAGCAGCTTGGTGTACGTAGGGGAGCTGTTTTTT
CASSLVYVGELFF
>TRBJ1-6|TRBV28|.|.
TGTGCCAGCACCTTGGGTCAGTTGGGGGGTTCACCCCTCCACTTT
CASTLGQLGGSPLHF
>TRBJ1-2|TRBV6-5|.|TRBD1
TGTGCCAGCCAACCGGGACAGGGGGCTGGCTATGGCTACACCTTC
CASQPGQGAGYGYTF
>TRBJ2-1|TRBV5-1|.|TRBD2
TGCGCCAGCAGCTTAGTCCCTAGCGGGGTTGAAGAGCAGTTCTTC
CASSLVPSGVEEQFF
>TRBJ2-1|TRBV25-1|.|TRBD1
TGTGCCAGCAGTCCCCGGGACAGGGGATGGAATGAGCAGTTCTTC
CASSPRDRGWNEQFF